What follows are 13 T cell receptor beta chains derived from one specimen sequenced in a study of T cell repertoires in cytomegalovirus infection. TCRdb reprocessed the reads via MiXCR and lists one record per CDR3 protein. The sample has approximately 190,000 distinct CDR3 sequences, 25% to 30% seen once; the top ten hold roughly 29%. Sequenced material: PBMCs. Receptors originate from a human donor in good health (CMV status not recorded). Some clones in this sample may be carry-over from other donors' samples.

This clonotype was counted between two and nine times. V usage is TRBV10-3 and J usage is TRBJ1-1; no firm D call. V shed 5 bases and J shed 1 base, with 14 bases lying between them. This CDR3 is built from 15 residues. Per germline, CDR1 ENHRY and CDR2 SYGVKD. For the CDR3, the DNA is TGTGCCATCAGTCCCAACTTCGACAAGAACACTGAAGCTTTCTTT. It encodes CAISPNFDKNTEAFF.

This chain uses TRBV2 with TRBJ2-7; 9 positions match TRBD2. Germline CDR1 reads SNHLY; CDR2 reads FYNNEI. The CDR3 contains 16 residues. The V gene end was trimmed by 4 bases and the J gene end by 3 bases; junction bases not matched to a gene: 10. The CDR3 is CASSGEGSGGFYEQYF. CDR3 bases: TGTGCCAGCAGTGGGGAGGGTAGCGGGGGTTTCTACGAGCAGTACTTC. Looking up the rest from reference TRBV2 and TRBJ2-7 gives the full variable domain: EPEVTQTPSHQVTQMGQEVILRCVPISNHLYFYWYRQILGQKVEFLVSFYNNEISEKSEIFDDQFSVERPDGSNFTLKIRSTKLEDSAMYFCASSGEGSGGFYEQYFGPGTRLTVT.

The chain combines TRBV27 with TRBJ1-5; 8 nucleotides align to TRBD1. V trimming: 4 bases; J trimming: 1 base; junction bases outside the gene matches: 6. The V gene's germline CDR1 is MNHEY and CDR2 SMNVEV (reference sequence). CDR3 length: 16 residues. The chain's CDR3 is CASSSSTGVSNQPQHF. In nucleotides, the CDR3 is TGTGCCAGCAGTTCGTCGACAGGGGTCAGCAATCAGCCCCAGCATTTT.

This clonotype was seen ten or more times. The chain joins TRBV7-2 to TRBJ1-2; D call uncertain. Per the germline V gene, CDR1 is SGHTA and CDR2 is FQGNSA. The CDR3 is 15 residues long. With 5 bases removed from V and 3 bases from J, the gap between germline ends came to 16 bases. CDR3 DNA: TGTGCCAGCAGCCTTGATCGGAATACGGACTATGGCTACACCTTC. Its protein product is CASSLDRNTDYGYTF.

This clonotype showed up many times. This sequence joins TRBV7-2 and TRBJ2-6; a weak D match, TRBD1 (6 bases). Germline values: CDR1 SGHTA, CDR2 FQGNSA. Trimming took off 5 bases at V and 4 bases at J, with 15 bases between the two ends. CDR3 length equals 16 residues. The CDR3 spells CASSLSGAPGANVLTF. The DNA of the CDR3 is TGTGCCAGCAGCCTGTCAGGGGCCCCGGGGGCCAACGTCCTGACTTTC.

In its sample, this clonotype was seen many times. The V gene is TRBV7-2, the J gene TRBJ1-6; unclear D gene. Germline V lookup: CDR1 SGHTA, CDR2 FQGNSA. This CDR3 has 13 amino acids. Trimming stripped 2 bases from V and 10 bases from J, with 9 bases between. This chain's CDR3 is CASSLNGRSPLHF. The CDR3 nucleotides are TGTGCCAGCAGCTTAAATGGTCGATCACCCCTCCACTTT.

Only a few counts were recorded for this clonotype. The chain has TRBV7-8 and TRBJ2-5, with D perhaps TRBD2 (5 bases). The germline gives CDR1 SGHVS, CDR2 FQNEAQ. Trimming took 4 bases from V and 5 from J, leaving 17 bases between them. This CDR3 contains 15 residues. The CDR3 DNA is TGTGCCAGCAGCTCAGTCGGGGATCGTGGGGAGACCCAGTACTTC. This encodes CASSSVGDRGETQYF.

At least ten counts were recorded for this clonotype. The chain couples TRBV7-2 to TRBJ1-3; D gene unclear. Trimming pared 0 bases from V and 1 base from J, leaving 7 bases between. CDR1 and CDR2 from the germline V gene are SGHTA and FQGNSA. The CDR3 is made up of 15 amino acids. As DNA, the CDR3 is TGTGCCAGCAGCTTAGCCATCCCTTCTGGAAACACCATATATTTT. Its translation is CASSLAIPSGNTIYF.

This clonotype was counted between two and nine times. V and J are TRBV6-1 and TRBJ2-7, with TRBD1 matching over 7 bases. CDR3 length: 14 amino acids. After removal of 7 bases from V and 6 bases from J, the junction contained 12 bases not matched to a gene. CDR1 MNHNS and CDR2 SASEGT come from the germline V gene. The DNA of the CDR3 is TGTGCCAGCATGCCCGGGACAGTACTCGGCGAGCAGTACTTC. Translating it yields CASMPGTVLGEQYF.

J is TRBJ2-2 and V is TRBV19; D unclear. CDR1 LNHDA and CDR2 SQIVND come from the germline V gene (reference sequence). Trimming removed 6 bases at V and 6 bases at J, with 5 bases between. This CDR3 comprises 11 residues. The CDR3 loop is CASRVAGELFF. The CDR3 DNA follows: TGTGCCAGTAGGGTAGCCGGGGAGCTGTTTTTT.

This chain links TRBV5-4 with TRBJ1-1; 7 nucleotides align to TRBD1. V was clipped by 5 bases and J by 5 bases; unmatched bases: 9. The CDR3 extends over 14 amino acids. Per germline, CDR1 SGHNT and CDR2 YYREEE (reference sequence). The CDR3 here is CASRFRGQWTEAFF. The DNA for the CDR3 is TGTGCCAGCAGGTTTAGGGGACAGTGGACTGAAGCTTTCTTT. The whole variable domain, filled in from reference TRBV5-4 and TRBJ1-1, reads ETGVTQSPTHLIKTRGQQVTLRCSSQSGHNTVSWYQQALGQGPQFIFQYYREEENGRGNFPPRFSGLQFPNYSSELNVNALELDDSALYLCASRFRGQWTEAFFGQGTRLTVV.

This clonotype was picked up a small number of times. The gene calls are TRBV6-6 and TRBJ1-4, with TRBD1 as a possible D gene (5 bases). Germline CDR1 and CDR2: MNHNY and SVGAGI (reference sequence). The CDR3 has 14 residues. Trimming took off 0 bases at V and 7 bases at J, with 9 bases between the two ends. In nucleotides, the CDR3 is TGTGCCAGCAGTTACTCGGCAGGGTCTGAAAAACTGTTTTTT. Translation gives CASSYSAGSEKLFF.

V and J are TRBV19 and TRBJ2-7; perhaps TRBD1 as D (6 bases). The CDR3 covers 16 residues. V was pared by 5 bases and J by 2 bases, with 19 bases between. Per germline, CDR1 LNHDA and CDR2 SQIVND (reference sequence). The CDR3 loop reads CASSPPGQLKAYEQYF. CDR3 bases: TGTGCCAGTAGTCCCCCCGGACAGCTTAAGGCCTACGAGCAGTACTTC.